Listed below are T cell receptor beta chains from one sample, sequenced in a study of blood T cell repertoires in COVID-19. Assay used: immunoSEQ multiplex PCR; TCRdb lists only in-frame clones, some missing. Of 150,000 to 200,000 clones detected, over 80% appear once; the ten largest clones hold around 1%. Input material: peripheral blood. All receptors come from a man aged 55 to 70 with COVID-19, enrolled during active disease. The CDR3 runs from the conserved cysteine through the conserved F or W. A D gene is named only where the DNA matches it firmly.

J	D	V	DNA	CDR3
TRBJ2-7	TRBD1	TRBV10-3	TGTGCCATCAGTGAGGGGACAGGGGCTGAGGAGCAGTACTTC	CAISEGTGAEEQYF
TRBJ1-1	TRBD1	TRBV6-1	TGTGCCAGCAGTGACCTGGGACAGGGGGCAAGGAACACTGAAGCTTTCTTT	CASSDLGQGARNTEAFF
TRBJ1-6	-	TRBV3-1/TRBV3-2	TGTGCCAGCAGGGAGACAGGTATTAATTCACCCCTCCACTTT	CASRETGINSPLHF
TRBJ1-5	-	TRBV28	TGTGCCAGCAGAACCCTTACACGGGACTACCGGAGCGGAGGCAATCAGCCCCAGCATTTT	CASRTLTRDYRSGGNQPQHF
TRBJ2-1	-	TRBV9	TGTGCCAGCAGCCCCCAGGGTTTAAATGAGCAGTTCTTC	CASSPQGLNEQFF
TRBJ2-1	-	TRBV2	TGTGCCAGCAGGGGGCGCTACCGAACCTACAATGAGCAGTTCTTC	CASRGRYRTYNEQFF
TRBJ1-5	TRBD1	TRBV19	TGTGCCAGTAGATCCCCGAACAGGGGTAGCAATCAGCCCCAGCATTTT	CASRSPNRGSNQPQHF
TRBJ1-3	-	TRBV29-1	TGCAGCGTGGCCCCGGGGAACGGAAACACCATATATTTT	CSVAPGNGNTIYF
TRBJ1-2	-	TRBV6-5	TGTGCCAGCAGCACCGGGGGAAGGGTCGACGGCTACACCTTC	CASSTGGRVDGYTF
TRBJ2-7	-	TRBV27	TGTGCCAGCAGTCAGGGCGTCTACGAGCAGTACTTC	CASSQGVYEQYF
TRBJ2-1	-	TRBV11-2	TGTGCCAGCAGCTTCAGGGTGGGCTCCTACAATGAGCAGTTCTTC	CASSFRVGSYNEQFF
TRBJ2-7	-	TRBV19	TGTGCCAGTAAACGTAGGCAGGGAACCTACGAGCAGTACTTC	CASKRRQGTYEQYF
TRBJ1-2	-	TRBV28	TGTGCCAGCAGTTTATATCCAGGGGACTATGGCTACACCTTC	CASSLYPGDYGYTF
TRBJ1-1	TRBD1	TRBV30	TGTGCCTGGAGCAGGGGGCATACTGAAGCTTTCTTT	CAWSRGHTEAFF
TRBJ1-6	TRBD1	TRBV7-2	TGTGCCAGCAGCTCTTGGACAGGGCGGAATTCACCCCTCCACTTT	CASSSWTGRNSPLHF
TRBJ2-3	-	TRBV9	TGTGCCAGCAGCGTAGATGGGGCCCTCACAGATACGCAGTATTTT	CASSVDGALTDTQYF
TRBJ1-2	TRBD1	TRBV6-6	TGTGCCAGCACCCGGGACAGGGCGAGGTATGGCTACACCTTC	CASTRDRARYGYTF